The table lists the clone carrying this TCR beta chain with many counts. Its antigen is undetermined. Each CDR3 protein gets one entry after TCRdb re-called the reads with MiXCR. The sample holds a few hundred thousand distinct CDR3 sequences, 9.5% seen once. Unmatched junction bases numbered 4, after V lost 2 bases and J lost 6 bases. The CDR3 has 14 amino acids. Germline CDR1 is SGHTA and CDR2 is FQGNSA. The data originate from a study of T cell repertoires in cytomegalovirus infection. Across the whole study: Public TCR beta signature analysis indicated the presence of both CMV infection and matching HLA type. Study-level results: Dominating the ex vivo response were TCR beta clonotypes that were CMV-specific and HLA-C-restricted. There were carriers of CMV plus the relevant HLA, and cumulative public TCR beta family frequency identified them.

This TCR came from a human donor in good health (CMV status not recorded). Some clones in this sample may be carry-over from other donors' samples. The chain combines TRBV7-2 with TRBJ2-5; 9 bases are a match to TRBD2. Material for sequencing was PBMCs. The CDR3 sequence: CASSLSSGAQTQYF. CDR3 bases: TGTGCCAGCAGCTTATCTAGCGGGGCTCAGACCCAGTACTTC.